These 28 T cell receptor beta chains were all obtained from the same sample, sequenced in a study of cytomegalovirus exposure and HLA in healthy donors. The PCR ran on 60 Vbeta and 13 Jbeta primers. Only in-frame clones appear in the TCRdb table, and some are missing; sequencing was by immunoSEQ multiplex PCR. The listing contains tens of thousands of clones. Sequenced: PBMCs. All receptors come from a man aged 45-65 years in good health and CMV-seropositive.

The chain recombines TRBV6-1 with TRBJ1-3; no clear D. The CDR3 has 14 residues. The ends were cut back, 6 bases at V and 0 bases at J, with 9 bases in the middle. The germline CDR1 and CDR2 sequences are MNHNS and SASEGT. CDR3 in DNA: TGTGCCAGCAGGGAAAGCCACTCTGGAAACACCATATATTTT. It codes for CASRESHSGNTIYF.

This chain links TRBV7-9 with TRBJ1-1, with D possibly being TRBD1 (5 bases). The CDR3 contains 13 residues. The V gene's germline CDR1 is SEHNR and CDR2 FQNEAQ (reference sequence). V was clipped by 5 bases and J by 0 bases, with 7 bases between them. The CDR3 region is CASSPGLNTEAFF. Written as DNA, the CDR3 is TGTGCCAGCAGCCCAGGGCTGAACACTGAAGCTTTCTTT. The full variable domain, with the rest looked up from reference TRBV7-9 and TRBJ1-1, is DTGVSQNPRHKITKRGQNVTFRCDPISEHNRLYWYRQTLGQGPEFLTYFQNEAQLEKSRLLSDRFSAERPKGSFSTLEIQRTEQGDSAMYLCASSPGLNTEAFFGQGTRLTVV.

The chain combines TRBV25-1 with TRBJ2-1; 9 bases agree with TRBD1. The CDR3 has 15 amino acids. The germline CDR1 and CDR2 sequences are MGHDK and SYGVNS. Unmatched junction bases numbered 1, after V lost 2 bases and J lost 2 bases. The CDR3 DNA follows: TGTGCCAGCAGTGAAACAGGGGGCGCCTACAATGAGCAGTTCTTC. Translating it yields CASSETGGAYNEQFF.

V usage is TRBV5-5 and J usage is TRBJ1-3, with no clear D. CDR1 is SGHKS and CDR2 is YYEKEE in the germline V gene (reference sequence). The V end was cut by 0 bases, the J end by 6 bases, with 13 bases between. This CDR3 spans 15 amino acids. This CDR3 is CASSLGWGGENTIYF. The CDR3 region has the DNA TGTGCCAGCAGCTTGGGGTGGGGAGGCGAAAACACCATATATTTT.

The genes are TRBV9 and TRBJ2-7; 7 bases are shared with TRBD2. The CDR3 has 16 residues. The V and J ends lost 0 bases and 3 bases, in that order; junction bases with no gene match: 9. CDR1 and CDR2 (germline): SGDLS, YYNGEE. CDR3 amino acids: CASSVGSSGPFYEQYF. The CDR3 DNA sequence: TGTGCCAGCAGCGTAGGGAGTAGCGGGCCGTTCTACGAGCAGTACTTC.

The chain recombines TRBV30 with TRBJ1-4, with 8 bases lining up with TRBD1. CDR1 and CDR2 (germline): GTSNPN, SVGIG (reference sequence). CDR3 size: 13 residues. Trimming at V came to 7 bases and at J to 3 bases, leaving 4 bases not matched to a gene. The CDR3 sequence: CALQGAPNEKLFF. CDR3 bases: TGTGCCTTGCAGGGGGCCCCTAATGAAAAACTGTTTTTT.

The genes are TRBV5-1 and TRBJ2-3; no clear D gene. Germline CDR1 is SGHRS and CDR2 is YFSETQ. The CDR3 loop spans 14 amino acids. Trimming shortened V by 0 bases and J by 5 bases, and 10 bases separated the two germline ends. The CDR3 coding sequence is TGCGCCAGCAGCTTGGCCAACCTAGAAGATACGCAGTATTTT. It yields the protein CASSLANLEDTQYF.

DNA of the CDR3: TGTGCCAGCAGTATCCCAGCGAGTCCGTATGGCTACACCTTC. Translated, it gives CASSIPASPYGYTF. The V gene is TRBV2, the J gene TRBJ1-2; D gene uncertain. Germline CDR1 SNHLY, CDR2 FYNNEI. The ends were cut back, 5 bases at V and 5 bases at J, with 15 bases in the middle. The CDR3 loop spans 14 amino acids.

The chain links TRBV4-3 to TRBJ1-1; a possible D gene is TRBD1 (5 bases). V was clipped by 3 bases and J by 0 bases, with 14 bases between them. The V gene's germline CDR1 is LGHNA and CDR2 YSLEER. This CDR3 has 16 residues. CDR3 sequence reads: CASSQGWGDLNTEAFF. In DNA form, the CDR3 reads TGCGCCAGCAGCCAGGGGTGGGGGGATCTGAACACTGAAGCTTTCTTT.

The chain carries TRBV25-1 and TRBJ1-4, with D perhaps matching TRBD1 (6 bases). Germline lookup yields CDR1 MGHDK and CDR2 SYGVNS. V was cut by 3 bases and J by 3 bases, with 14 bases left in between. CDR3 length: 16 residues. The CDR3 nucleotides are TGTGCCAGCAGTGAGCCAGGGGCGCTTGCTAATGAAAAACTGTTTTTT. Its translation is CASSEPGALANEKLFF. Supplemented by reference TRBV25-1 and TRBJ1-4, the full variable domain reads EADIYQTPRYLVIGTGKKITLECSQTMGHDKMYWYQQDPGMELHLIHYSYGVNSTEKGDLSSESTVSRIRTEHFPLTLESARPSHTSQYLCASSEPGALANEKLFFGSGTQLSVL.

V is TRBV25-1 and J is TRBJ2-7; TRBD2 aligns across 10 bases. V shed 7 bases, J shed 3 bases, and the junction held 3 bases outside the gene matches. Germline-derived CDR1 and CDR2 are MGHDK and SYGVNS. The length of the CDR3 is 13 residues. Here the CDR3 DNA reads TGTGCCAGCACCGTAGCGGGAGGCTACGAGCAGTACTTC. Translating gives CASTVAGGYEQYF.

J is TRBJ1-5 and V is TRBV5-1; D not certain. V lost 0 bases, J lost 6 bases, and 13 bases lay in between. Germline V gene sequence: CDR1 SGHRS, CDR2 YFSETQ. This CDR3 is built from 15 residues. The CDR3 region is CASSLVGSPGQPQHF. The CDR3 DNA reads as TGCGCCAGCAGCTTGGTAGGCTCACCGGGTCAGCCCCAGCATTTT.

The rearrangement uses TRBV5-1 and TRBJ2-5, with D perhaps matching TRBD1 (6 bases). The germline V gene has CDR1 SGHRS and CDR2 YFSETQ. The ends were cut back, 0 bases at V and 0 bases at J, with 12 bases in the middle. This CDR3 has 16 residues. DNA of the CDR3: TGCGCCAGCAGCTTGGTCAGGGGATTGTACCAAGAGACCCAGTACTTC. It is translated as CASSLVRGLYQETQYF. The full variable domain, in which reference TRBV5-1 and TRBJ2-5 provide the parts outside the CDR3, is KAGVTQTPRYLIKTRGQQVTLSCSPISGHRSVSWYQQTPGQGLQFLFEYFSETQRNKGNFPGRFSGRQFSNSRSEMNVSTLELGDSALYLCASSLVRGLYQETQYFGPGTRLLVL.

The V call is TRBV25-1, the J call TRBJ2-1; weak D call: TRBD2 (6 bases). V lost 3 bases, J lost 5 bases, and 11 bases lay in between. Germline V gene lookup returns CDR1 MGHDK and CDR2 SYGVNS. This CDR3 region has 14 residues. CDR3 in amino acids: CASSERRGHNEQFF. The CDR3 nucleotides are TGTGCCAGCAGTGAGCGGCGGGGCCACAATGAGCAGTTCTTC.

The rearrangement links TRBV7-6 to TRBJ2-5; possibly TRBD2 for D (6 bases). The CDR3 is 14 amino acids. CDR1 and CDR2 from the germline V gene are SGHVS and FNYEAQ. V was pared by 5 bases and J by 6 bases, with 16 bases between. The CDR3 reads CASSPQRREKTQYF. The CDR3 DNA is TGTGCCAGCAGCCCGCAGCGGAGGGAAAAGACCCAGTACTTC.

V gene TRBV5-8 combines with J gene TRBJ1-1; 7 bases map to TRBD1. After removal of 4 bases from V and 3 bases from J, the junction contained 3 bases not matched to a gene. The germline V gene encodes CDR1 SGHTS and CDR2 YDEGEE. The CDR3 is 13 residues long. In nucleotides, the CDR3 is TGTGCCAGCAGCCGGGACAGATACACTGAAGCTTTCTTT. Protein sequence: CASSRDRYTEAFF. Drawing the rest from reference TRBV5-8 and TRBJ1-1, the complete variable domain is EAGVTQSPTHLIKTRGQQATLRCSPISGHTSVYWYQQALGLGLQFLLWYDEGEERNRGNFPPRFSGRQFPNYSSELNVNALELEDSALYLCASSRDRYTEAFFGQGTRLTVV.

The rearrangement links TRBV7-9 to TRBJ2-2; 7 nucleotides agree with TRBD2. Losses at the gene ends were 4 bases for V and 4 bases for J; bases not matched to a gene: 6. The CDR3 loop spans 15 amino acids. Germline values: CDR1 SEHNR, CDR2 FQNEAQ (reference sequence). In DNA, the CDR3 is TGTGCCAGCAGCTGGGGAGGGCCGTTCACCGGGGAGCTGTTTTTT. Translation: CASSWGGPFTGELFF.

DNA of the CDR3: TGTGCCAGCAGTTTCACTAGCGGGACAGATACGCAGTATTTT. It specifies CASSFTSGTDTQYF. The rearrangement links TRBV28 to TRBJ2-3; 9 bases fit TRBD2. The trim removed 3 bases at V and 3 bases at J, leaving 1 base unmatched. The CDR3 length is 14 residues. In germline, CDR1 is MDHEN, CDR2 SYDVKM.

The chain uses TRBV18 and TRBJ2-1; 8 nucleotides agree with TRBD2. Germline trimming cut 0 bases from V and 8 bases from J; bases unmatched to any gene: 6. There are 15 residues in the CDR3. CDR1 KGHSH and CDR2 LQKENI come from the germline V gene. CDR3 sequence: CASSPPSIAGYEQFF. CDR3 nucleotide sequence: TGTGCCAGCTCACCACCGTCGATAGCGGGATATGAGCAGTTCTTC.

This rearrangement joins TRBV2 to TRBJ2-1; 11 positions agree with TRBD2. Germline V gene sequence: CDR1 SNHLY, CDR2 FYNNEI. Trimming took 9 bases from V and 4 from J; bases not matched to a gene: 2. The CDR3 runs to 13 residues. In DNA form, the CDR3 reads TGTGCCAGGGGACTAGCGGATTACAATGAGCAGTTCTTC. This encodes CARGLADYNEQFF.

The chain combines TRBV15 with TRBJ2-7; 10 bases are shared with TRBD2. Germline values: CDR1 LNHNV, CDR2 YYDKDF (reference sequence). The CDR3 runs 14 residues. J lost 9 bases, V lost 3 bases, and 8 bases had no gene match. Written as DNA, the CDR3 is TGTGCCACCAGCAGGGTTGGGCTAGCGGGGGTGCAGTACTTC. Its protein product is CATSRVGLAGVQYF.

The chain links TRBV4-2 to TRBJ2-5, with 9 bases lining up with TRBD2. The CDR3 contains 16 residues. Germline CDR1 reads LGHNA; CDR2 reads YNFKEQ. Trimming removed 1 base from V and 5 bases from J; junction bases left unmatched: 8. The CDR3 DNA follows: TGTGCCAGCAGCCAAGTGACTAGCGGAGCAGGGGAGACCCAGTACTTC. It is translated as CASSQVTSGAGETQYF.

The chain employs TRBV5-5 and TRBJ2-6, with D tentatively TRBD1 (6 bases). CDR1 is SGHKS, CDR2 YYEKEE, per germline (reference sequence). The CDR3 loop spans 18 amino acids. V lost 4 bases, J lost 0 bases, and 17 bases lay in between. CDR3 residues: CASSPHIRGYSGANVLTF. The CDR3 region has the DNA TGTGCCAGCAGCCCCCACATCAGGGGATACTCTGGGGCCAACGTCCTGACTTTC.

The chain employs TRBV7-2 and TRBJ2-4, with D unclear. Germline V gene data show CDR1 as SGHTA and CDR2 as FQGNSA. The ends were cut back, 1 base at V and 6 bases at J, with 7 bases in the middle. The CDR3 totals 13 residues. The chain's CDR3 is CASSLVGLNIQYF. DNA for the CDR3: TGTGCCAGCAGCTTAGTTGGCCTAAACATTCAGTACTTC.

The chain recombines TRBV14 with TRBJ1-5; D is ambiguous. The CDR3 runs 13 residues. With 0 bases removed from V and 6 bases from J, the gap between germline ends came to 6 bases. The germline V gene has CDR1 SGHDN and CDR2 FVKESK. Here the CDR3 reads CASSQDLGQPQHF. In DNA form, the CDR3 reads TGTGCCAGCAGCCAAGACCTAGGTCAGCCCCAGCATTTT.

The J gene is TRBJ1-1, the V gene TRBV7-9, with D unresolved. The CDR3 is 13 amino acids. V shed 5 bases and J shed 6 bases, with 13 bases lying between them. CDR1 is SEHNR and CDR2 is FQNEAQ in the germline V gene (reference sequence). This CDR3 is CASSPAGVPEAFF. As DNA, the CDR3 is TGTGCCAGCAGCCCCGCCGGGGTGCCTGAAGCTTTCTTT.

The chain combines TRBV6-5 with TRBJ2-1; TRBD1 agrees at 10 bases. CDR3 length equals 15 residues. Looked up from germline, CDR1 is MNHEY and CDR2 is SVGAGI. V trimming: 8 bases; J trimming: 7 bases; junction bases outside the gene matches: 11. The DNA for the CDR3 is TGTGCCAGCTCTTCGCCGGGACAGGGGTTGAATGAGCAGTTCTTC. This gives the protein CASSSPGQGLNEQFF.

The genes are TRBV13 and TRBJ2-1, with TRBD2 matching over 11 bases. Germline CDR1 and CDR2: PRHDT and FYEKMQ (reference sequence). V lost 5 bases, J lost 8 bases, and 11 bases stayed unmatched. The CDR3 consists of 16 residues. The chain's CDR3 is CASSPQTSGRVHEQFF. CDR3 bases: TGTGCCAGCAGCCCGCAAACTAGCGGGAGAGTGCATGAGCAGTTCTTC.